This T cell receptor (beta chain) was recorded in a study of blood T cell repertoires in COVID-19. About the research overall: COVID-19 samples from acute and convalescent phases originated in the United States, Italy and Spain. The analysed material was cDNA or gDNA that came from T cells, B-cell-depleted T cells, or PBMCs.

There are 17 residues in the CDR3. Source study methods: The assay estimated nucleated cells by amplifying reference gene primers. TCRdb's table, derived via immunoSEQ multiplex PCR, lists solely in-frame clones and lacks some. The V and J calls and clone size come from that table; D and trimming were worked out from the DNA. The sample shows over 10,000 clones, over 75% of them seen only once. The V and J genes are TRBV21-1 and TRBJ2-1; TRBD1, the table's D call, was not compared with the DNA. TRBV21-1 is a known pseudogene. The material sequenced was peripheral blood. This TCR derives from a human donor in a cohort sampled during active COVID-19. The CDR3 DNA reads TGTGCCAGCAGCAAACTCAGGGACAGGGGGTTATACAATGAGCAGTTCTTC. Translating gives CASSKLRDRGLYNEQFF.